What follows describes a single TCR beta chain. The antigen remains undetermined. This sample is part of a study of T-cell memory formation after mild COVID-19. Study information: In these data, TCR clusters were largely donor specific. Regarding the study as a whole: Pre-infection memory showed some responding clones, and this suggested that cross-reactive memory joined. Shrinking CD4+ clones were chiefly CM and EM; CD8+ ones were chiefly EMRA.

The J segment lost 6 bases and the V segment lost 1 base, leaving 3 bases of the junction unmatched. CDR3 size: 14 residues. Germline lookup yields CDR1 MGHRA and CDR2 YSYEKL. With constant-segment primers, 5'RACE yielded cDNA libraries of TCR alpha and TCR beta that carried sample barcodes and UMIs. Using its own MiXCR run on the 5' RACE reads, TCRdb lists one record per CDR3 protein. The repertoire includes 350,000 to 450,000 distinct CDR3 sequences, 25% to 30% of them detected once, and about 14% sits in the top ten. The source of this sequence is an adult woman who had mild COVID-19 (a few samples of this study predate the infection). Cell type and time point are not known. The chain recombines TRBV4-1 with TRBJ2-3; 8 nucleotides agree with TRBD1. The material sequenced was PBMCs or a T cell subset sorted from them (not recorded which). CDR3 amino acids: CASSQGTGTDTQYF. DNA of the CDR3: TGCGCCAGCAGCCAAGGGACAGGGACCGATACGCAGTATTTT.